This T cell receptor beta chain was captured by sequencing in a study of cytomegalovirus exposure and HLA in healthy donors. This clone showed up just a few times. At one end the junction does not follow the germline gene, possibly because of a read error. The CDR3 has 17 residues. Germline-derived CDR1 and CDR2 are LNHNV and YYDKDF (reference sequence). 13 Jbeta primers and 60 Vbeta primers were used for the PCR. The method was immunoSEQ multiplex PCR; TCRdb's version includes in-frame clones alone and lacks a portion of them. The sample lists approximately 120,000 clones, over 9.5% occurring once. This TCR was sampled from a woman in her late teens or twenties in good health and CMV-seropositive. The genes are TRBV15 and TRBJ2-2; D perhaps matches TRBD1 (6 bases). The sample was PBMCs. CDR3 residues: CATSGETGNWNTGELFF. The CDR3 region has the DNA TGTGCCACCAGCGGAGAAACAGGGAATTGGAACACCGGGGAGCTGTTTTTT.